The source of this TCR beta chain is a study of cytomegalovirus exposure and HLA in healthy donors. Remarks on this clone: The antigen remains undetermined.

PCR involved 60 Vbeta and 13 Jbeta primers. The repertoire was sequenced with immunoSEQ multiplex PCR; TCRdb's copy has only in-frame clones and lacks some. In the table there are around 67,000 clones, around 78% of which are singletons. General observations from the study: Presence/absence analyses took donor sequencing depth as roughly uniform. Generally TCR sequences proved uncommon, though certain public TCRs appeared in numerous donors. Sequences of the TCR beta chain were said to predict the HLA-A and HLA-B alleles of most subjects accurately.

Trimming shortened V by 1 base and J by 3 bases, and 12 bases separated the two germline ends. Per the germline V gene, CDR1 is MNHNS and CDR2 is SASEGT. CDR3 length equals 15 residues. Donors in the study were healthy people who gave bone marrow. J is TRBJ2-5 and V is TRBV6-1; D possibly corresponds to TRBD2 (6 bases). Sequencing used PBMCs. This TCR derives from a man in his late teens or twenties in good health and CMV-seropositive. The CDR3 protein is CASSEGPGLKETQYF. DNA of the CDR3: TGTGCCAGCAGTGAAGGGCCGGGACTCAAAGAGACCCAGTACTTC.